A selection of T cell receptor beta chains follows, all from one sample in a study of blood T cell repertoires in COVID-19. Assay used: immunoSEQ multiplex PCR; TCRdb lists only in-frame clones, some missing. The repertoire holds about 300,000 clones, with more than 75% as singletons. The sequenced material came from peripheral blood. The receptors come from a man in his sixties or seventies with acute or convalescent COVID-19. The CDR3 runs from the conserved cysteine through the conserved F or W. Some rows mark clone size as missing; the rest say once, few, many or name a class of expanded clone.

CDR3 protein: CASSQGRYLEQYF
clone size: .
J gene: TRBJ2-7
V gene: TRBV3-1/TRBV3-2

CDR3 protein: CASSQAFRENTEAFF
clone size: .
J gene: TRBJ1-1
V gene: TRBV4-3

CDR3 protein: CASSLGQGDIQYF
clone size: .
J gene: TRBJ2-4
V gene: TRBV5-1

CDR3 protein: CASSVGYRGQNGELFF
clone size: .
J gene: TRBJ2-2
V gene: TRBV9

CDR3 protein: CAIPGTKQGRGTGELFF
clone size: .
J gene: TRBJ2-2
V gene: TRBV28

CDR3 protein: CASSPSGQTGLAGYNEQFF
clone size: .
J gene: TRBJ2-1
V gene: TRBV27

CDR3 protein: CASSPRQGGFPYEQYF
clone size: .
J gene: TRBJ2-7
V gene: TRBV11-2

CDR3 protein: CASSIASSGTPYEQYF
clone size: .
J gene: TRBJ2-7
V gene: TRBV19

CDR3 protein: CASSPISGAQETQYF
clone size: .
J gene: TRBJ2-5
V gene: TRBV18

CDR3 protein: CAWSSGRDRGRNYEQYF
clone size: few
J gene: TRBJ2-7
V gene: TRBV30

CDR3 protein: CASSAQGTDGYTF
clone size: .
J gene: TRBJ1-2
V gene: TRBV5-4

CDR3 protein: CASSPNRDQSAFF
clone size: .
J gene: TRBJ1-1
V gene: TRBV27

CDR3 protein: CASQRESGTGELFF
clone size: .
J gene: TRBJ2-2
V gene: TRBV6-4

CDR3 protein: CASSQRGDRGCISNQPQHF
clone size: .
J gene: TRBJ1-5
V gene: TRBV3-1/TRBV3-2

CDR3 protein: CASSVAGGASGELFF
clone size: once
J gene: TRBJ2-2
V gene: TRBV9

CDR3 protein: CASSFVGGKYF
clone size: .
J gene: TRBJ2-7
V gene: TRBV28

CDR3 protein: CASRVRDRGGEKLFF
clone size: .
J gene: TRBJ1-4
V gene: TRBV6-5

CDR3 protein: CSASGTGVEKLFF
clone size: .
J gene: TRBJ1-4
V gene: TRBV20-1

CDR3 protein: CASSQQGNSPLHF
clone size: .
J gene: TRBJ1-6
V gene: TRBV4-3

CDR3 protein: CATMVGGDSMGGANVLTF
clone size: .
J gene: TRBJ2-6
V gene: TRBV28

CDR3 protein: CASSQDHFRDRGGEQFF
clone size: .
J gene: TRBJ2-1
V gene: TRBV28

CDR3 protein: CASRQGWTSGFNEQFF
clone size: .
J gene: TRBJ2-1
V gene: TRBV27

CDR3 protein: CASSLPTGGTETQYF
clone size: .
J gene: TRBJ2-5
V gene: TRBV7-2

CDR3 protein: CASSPRTGSGNTIYF
clone size: .
J gene: TRBJ1-3
V gene: TRBV7-2

CDR3 protein: CASSEMGAGLHF
clone size: .
J gene: TRBJ1-6
V gene: TRBV2

CDR3 protein: CASRATSGDYNEQFF
clone size: .
J gene: TRBJ2-1
V gene: TRBV19

CDR3 protein: CASSLQGLAGGTGELFF
clone size: .
J gene: TRBJ2-2
V gene: TRBV28

CDR3 protein: CASSPPNTEAFF
clone size: .
J gene: TRBJ1-1
V gene: TRBV7-9

CDR3 protein: CASSDNQGDEQFF
clone size: many
J gene: TRBJ2-1
V gene: TRBV6-5

CDR3 protein: CASSILAGAQETQYF
clone size: .
J gene: TRBJ2-5
V gene: TRBV19

CDR3 protein: CASQDRGYQPQHF
clone size: .
J gene: TRBJ1-5
V gene: TRBV6-6

CDR3 protein: CASSSGSILTEAFF
clone size: .
J gene: TRBJ1-1
V gene: TRBV6-5

CDR3 protein: CASRGGGATNEKLFF
clone size: .
J gene: TRBJ1-4
V gene: TRBV11-2

CDR3 protein: CASSQKTGAGSSPLHF
clone size: .
J gene: TRBJ1-6
V gene: TRBV4-2

CDR3 protein: CASSPPGAGANVLTF
clone size: .
J gene: TRBJ2-6
V gene: TRBV7-2

CDR3 protein: CASSQDLATYEQYF
clone size: .
J gene: TRBJ2-7
V gene: TRBV4-3

CDR3 protein: CASSPNGGMDEQYF
clone size: few
J gene: TRBJ2-7
V gene: TRBV3-1/TRBV3-2

CDR3 protein: CASSMGGRSYNEQFF
clone size: .
J gene: TRBJ2-1
V gene: TRBV19

CDR3 protein: CASSQVAGEETQYF
clone size: few
J gene: TRBJ2-5
V gene: TRBV3-1/TRBV3-2

CDR3 protein: CASSSGQIFLWDTQYF
clone size: .
J gene: TRBJ2-3
V gene: TRBV6-5

CDR3 protein: CASSIPTVREQYF
clone size: few
J gene: TRBJ2-7
V gene: TRBV28

CDR3 protein: CASSQVRGTTDTQYF
clone size: .
J gene: TRBJ2-3
V gene: TRBV3-1/TRBV3-2

CDR3 protein: CASSFHSGRDEQFF
clone size: .
J gene: TRBJ2-1
V gene: TRBV7-2

CDR3 protein: CASREGTSGYNEQFF
clone size: many
J gene: TRBJ2-1
V gene: TRBV3-1/TRBV3-2

CDR3 protein: CASEGSYEQYF
clone size: .
J gene: TRBJ2-7
V gene: TRBV28

CDR3 protein: CASSRYRGATPSPDTQYF
clone size: .
J gene: TRBJ2-3
V gene: TRBV4-3

CDR3 protein: CASSFGQLQETQYF
clone size: .
J gene: TRBJ2-5
V gene: TRBV11-2

CDR3 protein: CASSLLPGQGYYEQYF
clone size: few
J gene: TRBJ2-7
V gene: TRBV28

CDR3 protein: CASSRQNSGNTIYF
clone size: .
J gene: TRBJ1-3
V gene: TRBV19

CDR3 protein: CASSSGTGSFKNTEAFF
clone size: once
J gene: TRBJ1-1
V gene: TRBV7-9